A selection of T cell receptor beta chains follows, all from one sample in a study of blood T cells in healthy people across ages. MiXCR, run by TCRdb on the 5' RACE reads, gives a single entry per CDR3 protein. The table has around 800,000 distinct CDR3 sequences, about a quarter seen once. These data also featured in a second study, about T cells of mothers and their children.

The sequenced material came from blood. The receptors here all came from a boy aged 5 to 17 in good health. The CDR3 runs from the conserved cysteine through the conserved F or W. A D gene is named only where the DNA matches it firmly. Clone size is not always given. Where it is, it says once, few, many or a class for expanded clones.

v_gene	j_gene	d_gene	abundance	CDR3aa	CDR3nt
TRBV6-5	TRBJ2-7	TRBD2	NA	CASTGRRGDGEQYF	TGTGCCAGCACGGGTCGGCGGGGGGATGGCGAGCAGTACTTC
TRBV5-1	TRBJ2-1	TRBD2	few	CASSLGTSQFF	TGCGCCAGCAGCTTGGGGACTAGCCAGTTCTTC
TRBV6-5	TRBJ2-7	TRBD1	many	CASSGQGTYEQYF	TGTGCCAGCAGCGGACAGGGGACGTACGAGCAGTACTTC
TRBV4-1	TRBJ2-1	NA	few	CASSQALDISPRLEQFF	TGCGCCAGCAGCCAAGCCCTGGACATATCACCTCGGCTTGAGCAGTTCTTC
TRBV10-3	TRBJ1-6	NA	few	CAISDPQVSPLHF	TGTGCCATCAGTGATCCACAGGTTTCACCCCTCCACTTT
TRBV7-4	TRBJ1-1	NA	NA	CASSYRPGPKNTEAFF	TGTGCCAGCAGCTACCGTCCGGGACCCAAGAACACTGAAGCTTTCTTT
TRBV4-1	TRBJ1-1	NA	few	CASSRRFGLSTEAFF	TGCGCCAGCAGTCGCAGGTTCGGGCTGAGCACTGAAGCTTTCTTT
TRBV27	TRBJ2-7	NA	few	CASSLSEGDYEQYF	TGTGCCAGCAGTTTATCCGAAGGGGACTACGAGCAGTACTTC
TRBV28	TRBJ2-7	NA	once	CASSLEIKGPAYEQYF	TGTGCCAGCAGTTTAGAAATAAAGGGACCAGCCTACGAGCAGTACTTC
TRBV6-2/TRBV6-3	TRBJ2-5	NA	NA	CASSYSRRGTGKIQQYF	TGTGCCAGCAGTTACTCGAGAAGAGGAACAGGGAAGATACAGCAGTACTTC
TRBV4-1	TRBJ2-3	NA	once	CASSRGVPSTDTQYF	TGCGCCAGCAGCAGGGGGGTTCCTAGCACAGATACGCAGTATTTT
TRBV29-1	TRBJ2-7	NA	few	CSGTSGTGAEQYF	TGCAGCGGAACTAGCGGGACAGGGGCCGAGCAGTACTTC
TRBV20-1	TRBJ1-4	NA	few	CSASLGTNEKLFF	TGCAGTGCTAGTCTGGGTACTAATGAAAAACTGTTTTTT
TRBV20-1	TRBJ2-4	NA	once	CSASLGNIQYF	TGCAGTGCTAGTCTCGGCAACATTCAGTACTTC
TRBV12-3/TRBV12-4	TRBJ1-5	NA	once	CASSPGGEGNQPQHF	TGTGCCAGCAGCCCCGGGGGTGAGGGGAATCAGCCCCAGCATTTT
TRBV7-9	TRBJ2-7	NA	few	CASSPPWDRGQGYEQYF	TGTGCCAGCAGCCCCCCTTGGGACCGGGGGCAAGGGTACGAGCAGTACTTC
TRBV10-3	TRBJ2-1	NA	NA	CAGGMDNEQFF	TGTGCCGGAGGGATGGACAATGAGCAGTTCTTC
TRBV5-1	TRBJ2-3	NA	NA	CASSLIGKSTDTQYF	TGCGCCAGCAGCTTGATAGGAAAAAGCACAGATACGCAGTATTTT
TRBV12-5	TRBJ1-4	NA	few	CASGHDSNEKLFF	TGTGCTAGTGGCCACGACAGCAATGAAAAACTGTTTTTT
TRBV5-1	TRBJ1-3	NA	NA	CASRPTSGSMDTIYF	TGCGCCAGCAGGCCCACCTCAGGGTCGATGGACACCATATATTTT
TRBV6-6	TRBJ2-7	TRBD1	NA	CASSFQGQGNYEQYF	TGTGCCAGCAGTTTTCAGGGACAGGGAAATTACGAGCAGTACTTC
TRBV6-1	TRBJ1-4	TRBD1	few	CASSELTGRSEKLFF	TGTGCCAGCAGTGAACTGACAGGGCGCAGTGAAAAACTGTTTTTT
TRBV28	TRBJ1-1	NA	many	CASSSLTGLDTEAFF	TGTGCCAGCAGTTCCCTGACTGGCCTTGACACTGAAGCTTTCTTT
TRBV7-6	TRBJ1-4	NA	NA	CASSRIGYDRREKLFF	TGTGCCAGCAGCCGGATAGGGTACGACCGTCGTGAAAAACTGTTTTTT
TRBV18	TRBJ2-5	NA	NA	CASSAGFGETQYF	TGTGCCAGCTCGGCAGGGTTCGGCGAGACCCAGTACTTC
TRBV14	TRBJ2-5	TRBD2	NA	CASSRVAPGLAFGGETQYF	TGTGCCAGCAGCCGAGTGGCCCCGGGACTAGCTTTTGGTGGAGAGACCCAGTACTTC
TRBV25-1	TRBJ2-7	NA	NA	CASSELGLYEQYF	TGTGCCAGCAGTGAACTGGGTCTCTACGAGCAGTACTTC
TRBV2	TRBJ1-2	NA	NA	CASRERKEGGYTF	TGTGCCAGCAGAGAGAGGAAGGAGGGTGGCTACACCTTC